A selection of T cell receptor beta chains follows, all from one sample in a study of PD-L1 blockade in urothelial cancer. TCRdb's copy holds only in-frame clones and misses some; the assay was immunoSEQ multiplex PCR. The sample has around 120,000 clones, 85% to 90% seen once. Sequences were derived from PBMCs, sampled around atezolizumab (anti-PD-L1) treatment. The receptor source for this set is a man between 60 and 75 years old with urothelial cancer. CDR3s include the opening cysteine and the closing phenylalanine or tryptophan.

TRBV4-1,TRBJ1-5,CASSQDGGGNNQPQHF
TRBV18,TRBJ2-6,CASSRDSAQSSGANVLTF
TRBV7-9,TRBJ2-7,CASSLFGTGGNEQYF
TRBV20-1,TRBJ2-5,CSARTGETQYF
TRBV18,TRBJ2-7,CASSPPASSRVEQYF
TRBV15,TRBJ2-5,CATSGGPQETQYF
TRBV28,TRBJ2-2,CASSHPGQGTGELFF
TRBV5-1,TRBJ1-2,CASSGDTYGYTF
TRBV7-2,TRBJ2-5,CASSPGGGRETQYF
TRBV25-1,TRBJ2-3,CASSESPAGTVTDTQYF
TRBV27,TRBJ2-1,CASISQTKSSYNEQFF
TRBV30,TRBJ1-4,CAPLSSRGNATNEKLFF
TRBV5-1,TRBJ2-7,CASSLGRTGGSYLGEQYF
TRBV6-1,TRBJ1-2,CASSEASLGYGYTF
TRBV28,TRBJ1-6,CASTYRVSPLHF
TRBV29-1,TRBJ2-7,CSVGLAEPYEQYF
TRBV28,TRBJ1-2,CASSLGGYYGYTF
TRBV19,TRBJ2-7,CASTITTGSSYEQYF
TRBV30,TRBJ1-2,CAWSVSRQVYGYTF
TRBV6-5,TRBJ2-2,CASSSLTGELFF
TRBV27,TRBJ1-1,CASNSMTGWNTEAFF
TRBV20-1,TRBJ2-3,CSQGSTDTQYF
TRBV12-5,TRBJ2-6,CASGLGGDRSGANVLTF
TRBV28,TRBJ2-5,CASSLRRAGSETQYF
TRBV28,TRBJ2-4,CASSRGGGEIQYF
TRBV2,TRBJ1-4,CASNHRTGIEKLFF
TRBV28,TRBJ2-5,CASSQGMYGTQYF
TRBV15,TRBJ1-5,CATSPRTGTDNQPQHF
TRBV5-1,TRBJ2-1,CASSLEGASYNEQFF
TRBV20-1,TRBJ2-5,CSVNRRETQYF
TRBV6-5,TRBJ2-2,CASSYLWQGRAGELFF
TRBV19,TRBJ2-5,CASSIATSGTQYF
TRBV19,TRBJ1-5,CASSMSDISNQPQHF
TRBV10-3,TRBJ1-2,CAISGRTGGVYGYTF
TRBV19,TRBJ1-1,CASSISGGVNTEAFF
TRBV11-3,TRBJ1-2,CASSLYQGHGYTF
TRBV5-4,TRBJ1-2,CASSLAGGPYGYTF
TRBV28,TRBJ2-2,CASSLASPGELFF
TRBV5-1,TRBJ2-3,CASSGGLGGLTDTQYF
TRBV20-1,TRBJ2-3,CSARGGNTQYF
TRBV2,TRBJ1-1,CASSERGQLNTEAFF